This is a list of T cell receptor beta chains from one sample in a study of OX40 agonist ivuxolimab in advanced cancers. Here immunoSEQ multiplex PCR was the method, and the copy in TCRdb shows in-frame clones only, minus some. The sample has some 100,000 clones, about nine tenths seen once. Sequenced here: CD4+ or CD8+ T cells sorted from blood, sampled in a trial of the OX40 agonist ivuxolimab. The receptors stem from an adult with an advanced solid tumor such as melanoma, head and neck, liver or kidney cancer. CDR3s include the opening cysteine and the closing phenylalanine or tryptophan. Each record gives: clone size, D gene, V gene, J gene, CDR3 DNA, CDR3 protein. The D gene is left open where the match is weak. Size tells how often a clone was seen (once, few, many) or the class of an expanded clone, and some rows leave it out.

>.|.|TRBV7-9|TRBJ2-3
TGTGCCAGCAGCTTAAGTGCGGGTGCTTCGGATACGCAGTATTTT
CASSLSAGASDTQYF
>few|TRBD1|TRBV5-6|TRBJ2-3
TGTGCCAGCAGCCAGCCACAGGGGGCGGAAGATACGCAGTATTTT
CASSQPQGAEDTQYF
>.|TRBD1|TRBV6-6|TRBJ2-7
TGTGCCAGCAGTCAGGACAGGGCGGAGCAGTACTTC
CASSQDRAEQYF
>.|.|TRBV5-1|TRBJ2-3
TGCGCCAGCAGCAGAACAGGGAATTGGCCCTTTTCCTCTAGCACAGATACGCAGTATTTT
CASSRTGNWPFSSSTDTQYF
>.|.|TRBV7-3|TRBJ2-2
TGTGCCAGCAGCTTGAGCGGAGGCACCGGGGAGCTGTTTTTT
CASSLSGGTGELFF
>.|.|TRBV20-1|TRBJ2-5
TGCAGTGCTAGAGATGGGGAGACCCAGTACTTC
CSARDGETQYF
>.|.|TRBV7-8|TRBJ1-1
TGTGCCAGCAGCTTCCGGTGGGGCACTGAAGCTTTCTTT
CASSFRWGTEAFF
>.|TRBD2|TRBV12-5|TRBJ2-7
TGTGCTAGTGGTTTGGTACCCTTTAGTAGCGGGGGTTACGAGCAGTACTTC
CASGLVPFSSGGYEQYF
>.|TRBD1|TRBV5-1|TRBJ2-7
TGCGCCAGCAGCTCCGGGACAGGTGTCGAGCAGTACTTC
CASSSGTGVEQYF
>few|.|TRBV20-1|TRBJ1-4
TGCAGTGTGCCTAATAGGGAAAAACTGTTTTTT
CSVPNREKLFF
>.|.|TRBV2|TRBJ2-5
TGTGCCAGCAGTGAGTACGGCCAAGAGACCCAGTACTTC
CASSEYGQETQYF
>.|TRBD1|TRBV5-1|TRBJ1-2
TGCGCCAGCAGCTTGGCTGGGACAGGGGGTAGCGGCTACACCTTC
CASSLAGTGGSGYTF